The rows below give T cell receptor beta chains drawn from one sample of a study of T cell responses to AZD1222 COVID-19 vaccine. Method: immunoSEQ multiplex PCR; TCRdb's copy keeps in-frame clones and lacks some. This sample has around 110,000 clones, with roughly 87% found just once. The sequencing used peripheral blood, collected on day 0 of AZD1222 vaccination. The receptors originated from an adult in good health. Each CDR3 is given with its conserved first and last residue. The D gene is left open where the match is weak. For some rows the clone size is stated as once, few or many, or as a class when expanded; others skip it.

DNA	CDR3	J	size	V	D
TGTGCCAGCAGCCCACTCCCCGGACAGGGTCGAAATGAGCAGTTCTTC	CASSPLPGQGRNEQFF	TRBJ2-1	-	TRBV7-3	TRBD1
TGTGCCAGCAGCCTCTCGGGCTATGGCTACACCTTC	CASSLSGYGYTF	TRBJ1-2	-	TRBV4-2	-
TGTGCCAGCACCCCGCGCACATCCTACAATGAGCAGTTCTTC	CASTPRTSYNEQFF	TRBJ2-1	-	TRBV5-4	-
TGTGCCAGCAGTTACTCGCTCGAGTTGAACACCGGGGAGCTGTTTTTT	CASSYSLELNTGELFF	TRBJ2-2	-	TRBV6-5	-
TGTGCCAGCAGTCCGAGACTAGCGGGAGAGGATGAGCAGTACTTC	CASSPRLAGEDEQYF	TRBJ2-7	-	TRBV5-5	TRBD2
TGTGCCTGCAGCCGGGGACTAGCGGGGGGGTGGACGGAGAAGACCCAGTACTTC	CACSRGLAGGWTEKTQYF	TRBJ2-5	-	TRBV7-2	TRBD2
TGTGCCAGCTCACCGGACAGGGTAAACTCACCCCTCCACTTT	CASSPDRVNSPLHF	TRBJ1-6	few	TRBV18	TRBD1
TGTGCCACCAGTGACCGGACCGGAGATGAGCAGTTCTTC	CATSDRTGDEQFF	TRBJ2-1	-	TRBV24-1	-
TGTGCCAGCAGCCCCGGGGACGGACCCAATCAGCCCCAGCATTTT	CASSPGDGPNQPQHF	TRBJ1-5	-	TRBV7-6	-
TGTGCCAGCAGTTACCTGGATTCGGGGGCCAACGTCCTGACTTTC	CASSYLDSGANVLTF	TRBJ2-6	-	TRBV6-2/TRBV6-3	-
TGCGCCAGCAGCCAAGTTACGAACTATGGCTACACCTTC	CASSQVTNYGYTF	TRBJ1-2	once	TRBV4-1	-
TGTGCCATCAGTGACCTAGCGGGGGGTTACACCGGGGAGCTGTTTTTT	CAISDLAGGYTGELFF	TRBJ2-2	-	TRBV10-3	TRBD2
TGTGCCAGCAGCCACCCCGGGACCTCCCCCTACGAGCAGTACTTC	CASSHPGTSPYEQYF	TRBJ2-7	-	TRBV4-2	-
TGTGCCAGCTCACACCGACAGGGCAAAACGAACACTGAAGCTTTCTTT	CASSHRQGKTNTEAFF	TRBJ1-1	-	TRBV18	TRBD1
TGTGCCAGCAGCTTAAGAGCGGGAGAAAACATTCAGTACTTC	CASSLRAGENIQYF	TRBJ2-4	-	TRBV7-9	TRBD2
TGTGCCAGCAGCCCACCTGGCCGCGGAGAGACCCAGTACTTC	CASSPPGRGETQYF	TRBJ2-5	-	TRBV7-2	-
TGTGCCAGCAGTTACACCTACAATGAGCAGTTCTTC	CASSYTYNEQFF	TRBJ2-1	-	TRBV6-5	-
TGTGCCAGCAGTTACCCGAGGACAGGGGATGGCTACACCTTC	CASSYPRTGDGYTF	TRBJ1-2	-	TRBV6-2/TRBV6-3	TRBD1
TGTGCCCTTGGGGAGGGAGGCCGAGGGGATGAGCAGTTCTTC	CALGEGGRGDEQFF	TRBJ2-1	-	TRBV10-3	TRBD2
TGTGCCAGCAGTGACGTCTACCTAGCGGGAGGGCCATCTAGTCCCTACAATGAGCAGTTCTTC	CASSDVYLAGGPSSPYNEQFF	TRBJ2-1	-	TRBV6-4	TRBD2
TGTGCCAGCAGTGCCAACAGGGAGCGCGAAGCTTTCTTT	CASSANREREAFF	TRBJ1-1	-	TRBV2	-
TGTGCCAGCGCCGACGCAGGACCCGGCTACACCTTC	CASADAGPGYTF	TRBJ1-2	many	TRBV6-5	-
TGTGCCAGCAGCCCTTACGCTAGCGGGCCCTACGAGCAGTACTTC	CASSPYASGPYEQYF	TRBJ2-7	-	TRBV5-4	TRBD2
TGTGCCATCAGTGAGGGACTAGAAAATTCACCCCTCCACTTT	CAISEGLENSPLHF	TRBJ1-6	-	TRBV10-3	-
TGTGCCAGCAGCTGGGGGACAGGACATGGCTACACCTTC	CASSWGTGHGYTF	TRBJ1-2	-	TRBV27	TRBD1
TGTGCCAGCAGTTACTCGTGGACTAGGGCCGGGGAGCTGTTTTTT	CASSYSWTRAGELFF	TRBJ2-2	-	TRBV6-2/TRBV6-3	TRBD2
TGTGCCAGCAGTTTTCTGGGGGGGCGCTACGAGCAGTACTTC	CASSFLGGRYEQYF	TRBJ2-7	-	TRBV27	-
TGTGCCAGCAGCTTGGGGGCAGGGGGCCAGAATAATTCACCCCTCCACTTT	CASSLGAGGQNNSPLHF	TRBJ1-6	-	TRBV7-6	TRBD1
TGCGCCAGCAGCCCCCTGGGGCTAGCGGGGGACGAGCAGTACTTC	CASSPLGLAGDEQYF	TRBJ2-7	-	TRBV4-3	TRBD2
TGCGCCAGCAGCCAACCAGACAGGGGGCTAGCACCCCTCCACTTT	CASSQPDRGLAPLHF	TRBJ1-6	-	TRBV4-1	TRBD1
TGTGCCACCAGTGATTCGCCAGCTAACTATGGCTACACCTTC	CATSDSPANYGYTF	TRBJ1-2	-	TRBV24-1	-
TGTGCCAGCAGCTTGGGTTCAGGGGGCGTCTCCAATCAGCCCCAGCATTTT	CASSLGSGGVSNQPQHF	TRBJ1-5	-	TRBV5-6	TRBD1
TGTGCCAGCTCACCGGAGGCCCTGAACACTGAAGCTTTCTTT	CASSPEALNTEAFF	TRBJ1-1	-	TRBV18	-
TGTGCCAGCAGCCCCGTATCGTCTGGAAACACCATATATTTT	CASSPVSSGNTIYF	TRBJ1-3	once	TRBV7-2	-
TGTGCCACCAGCAGACCAGACAGGGGAGAGACCCAGTACTTC	CATSRPDRGETQYF	TRBJ2-5	-	TRBV15	TRBD1
TGCGCCAGCAGCCCCAGCCAGGGGGCTATCGAGCAGTACTTC	CASSPSQGAIEQYF	TRBJ2-7	-	TRBV4-3	TRBD1
TGTGCCAGCAGCTTATCCACGGTGAACACTGAAGCTTTCTTT	CASSLSTVNTEAFF	TRBJ1-1	-	TRBV7-9	-